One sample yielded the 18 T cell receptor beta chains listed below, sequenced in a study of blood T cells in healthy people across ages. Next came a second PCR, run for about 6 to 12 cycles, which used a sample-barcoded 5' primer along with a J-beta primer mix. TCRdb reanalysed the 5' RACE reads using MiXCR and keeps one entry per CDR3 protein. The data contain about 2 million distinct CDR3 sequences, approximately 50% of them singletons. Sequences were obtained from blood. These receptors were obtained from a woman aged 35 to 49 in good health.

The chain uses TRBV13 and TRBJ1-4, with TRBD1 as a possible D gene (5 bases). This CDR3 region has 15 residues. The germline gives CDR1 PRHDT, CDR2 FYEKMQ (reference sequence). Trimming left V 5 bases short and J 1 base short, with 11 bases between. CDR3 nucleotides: TGTGCCAGCAGCCTACCAGGGAGAACTAATGAAAAACTGTTTTTT. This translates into CASSLPGRTNEKLFF.

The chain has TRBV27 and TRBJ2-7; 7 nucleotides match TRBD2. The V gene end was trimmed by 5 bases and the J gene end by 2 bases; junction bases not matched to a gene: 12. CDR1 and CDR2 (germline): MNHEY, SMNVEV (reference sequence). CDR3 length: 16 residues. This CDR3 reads CASSPSLGGSAYEQYF. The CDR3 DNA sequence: TGTGCCAGCAGTCCATCTTTGGGGGGGAGCGCCTACGAGCAGTACTTC.

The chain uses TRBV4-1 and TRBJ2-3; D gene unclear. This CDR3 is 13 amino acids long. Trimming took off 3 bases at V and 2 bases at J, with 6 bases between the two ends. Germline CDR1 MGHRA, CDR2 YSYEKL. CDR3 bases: TGCGCCAGCAGCCACGAAAACACAGATACGCAGTATTTT. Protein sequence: CASSHENTDTQYF.

The CDR3 nucleotides read TGTGCCAGCAGTAAAAGACAGGGGGGAACAGATACGCAGTATTTT. Translating it yields CASSKRQGGTDTQYF. The chain links TRBV7-6 to TRBJ2-3; 9 nucleotides match TRBD1. CDR3 length equals 15 residues. Germline loops: CDR1 SGHVS, CDR2 FNYEAQ. The ends lost 6 bases at V and 3 bases at J; junction bases unmatched: 7.

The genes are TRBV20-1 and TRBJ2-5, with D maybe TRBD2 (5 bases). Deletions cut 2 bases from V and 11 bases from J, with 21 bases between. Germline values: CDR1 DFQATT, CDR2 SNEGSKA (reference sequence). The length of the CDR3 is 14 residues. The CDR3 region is CSARPRTGQPEQYF. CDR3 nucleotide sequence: TGCAGTGCTAGACCTCGGACTGGTCAGCCTGAGCAGTACTTC.

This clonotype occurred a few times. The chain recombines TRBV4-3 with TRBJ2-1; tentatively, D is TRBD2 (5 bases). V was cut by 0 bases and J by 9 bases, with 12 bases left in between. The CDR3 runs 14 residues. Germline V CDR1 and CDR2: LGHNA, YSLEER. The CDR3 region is CASSQDSGFGEQFF. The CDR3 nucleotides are TGCGCCAGCAGCCAAGACAGCGGATTTGGTGAGCAGTTCTTC.

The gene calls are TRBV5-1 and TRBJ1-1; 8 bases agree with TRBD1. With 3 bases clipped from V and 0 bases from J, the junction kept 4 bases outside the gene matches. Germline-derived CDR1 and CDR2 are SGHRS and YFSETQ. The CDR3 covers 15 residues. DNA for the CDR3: TGCGCCAGCAGCTCGGCGGACAGGGTGAACACTGAAGCTTTCTTT. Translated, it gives CASSSADRVNTEAFF. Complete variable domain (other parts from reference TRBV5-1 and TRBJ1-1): KAGVTQTPRYLIKTRGQQVTLSCSPISGHRSVSWYQQTPGQGLQFLFEYFSETQRNKGNFPGRFSGRQFSNSRSEMNVSTLELGDSALYLCASSSADRVNTEAFFGQGTRLTVV.

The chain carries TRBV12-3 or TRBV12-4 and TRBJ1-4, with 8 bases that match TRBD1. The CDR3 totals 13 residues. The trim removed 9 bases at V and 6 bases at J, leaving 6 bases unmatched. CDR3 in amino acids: CARRTGFDEKLFF. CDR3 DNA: TGTGCCAGGCGGACAGGGTTCGATGAAAAACTGTTTTTT.

DNA for the CDR3: TGTGCCAGCAGCCCCCCTGGGGGCAGCACAGATACGCAGTATTTT. Encoded protein: CASSPPGGSTDTQYF. This rearrangement joins TRBV7-6 to TRBJ2-3; D might be TRBD1 (6 bases). The germline CDR1 and CDR2 sequences are SGHVS and FNYEAQ. This CDR3 is built from 15 residues. Trimming stripped 5 bases from V and 0 bases from J, with 12 bases between. The full variable domain, in which reference TRBV7-6 and TRBJ2-3 provide the parts outside the CDR3, is GAGVSQSPRYKVTKRGQDVALRCDPISGHVSLYWYRQALGQGPEFLTYFNYEAQQDKSGLPNDRFSAERPEGSISTLTIQRTEQRDSAMYRCASSPPGGSTDTQYFGPGTRLTVL.

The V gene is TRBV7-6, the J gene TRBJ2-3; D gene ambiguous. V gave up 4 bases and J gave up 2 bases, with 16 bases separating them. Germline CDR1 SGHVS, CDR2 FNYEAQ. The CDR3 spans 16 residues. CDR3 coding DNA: TGTGCCAGCAGCTCCCTTTCGACGGACCCCACAGATACGCAGTATTTT. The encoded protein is CASSSLSTDPTDTQYF.

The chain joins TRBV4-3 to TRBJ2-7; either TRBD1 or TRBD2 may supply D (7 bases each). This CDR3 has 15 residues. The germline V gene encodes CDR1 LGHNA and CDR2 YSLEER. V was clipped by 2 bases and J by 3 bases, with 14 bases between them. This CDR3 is CASSQWQGGFYEQYF. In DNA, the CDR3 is TGCGCCAGCAGCCAATGGCAGGGGGGGTTCTACGAGCAGTACTTC.

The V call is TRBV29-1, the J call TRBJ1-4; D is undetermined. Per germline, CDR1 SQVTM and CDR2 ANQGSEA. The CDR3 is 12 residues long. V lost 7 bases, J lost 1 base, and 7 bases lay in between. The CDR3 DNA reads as TGCAGCGCCTATGAAACTAATGAAAAACTGTTTTTT. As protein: CSAYETNEKLFF.

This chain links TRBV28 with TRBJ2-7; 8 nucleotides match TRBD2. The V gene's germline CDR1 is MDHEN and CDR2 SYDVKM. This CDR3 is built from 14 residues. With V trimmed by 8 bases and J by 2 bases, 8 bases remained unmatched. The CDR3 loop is CASREGGPTYEQYF. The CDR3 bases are TGTGCCAGCCGGGAGGGGGGCCCAACCTACGAGCAGTACTTC.

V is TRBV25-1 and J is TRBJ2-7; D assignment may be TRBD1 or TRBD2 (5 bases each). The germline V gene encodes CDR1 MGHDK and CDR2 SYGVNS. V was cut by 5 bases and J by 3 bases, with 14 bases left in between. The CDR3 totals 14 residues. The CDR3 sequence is CASSPRERYYEQYF. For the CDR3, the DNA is TGTGCCAGCAGTCCCAGGGAGCGGTACTACGAGCAGTACTTC.

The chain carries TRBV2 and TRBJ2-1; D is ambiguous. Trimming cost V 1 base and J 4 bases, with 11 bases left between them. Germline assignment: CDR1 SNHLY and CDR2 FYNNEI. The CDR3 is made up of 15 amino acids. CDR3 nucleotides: TGTGCCAGCAGTGAAGGGGCGGTAAGATACAATGAGCAGTTCTTC. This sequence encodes CASSEGAVRYNEQFF.

CDR3 region: CSGVDGASYEQYF. Written as DNA, the CDR3 is TGCAGCGGGGTAGACGGAGCCTCCTACGAGCAGTACTTC. This sequence joins TRBV20-1 and TRBJ2-7, with D perhaps matching TRBD2 (5 bases). The CDR3 extends over 13 amino acids. Germline V CDR1 and CDR2: DFQATT, SNEGSKA (reference sequence).

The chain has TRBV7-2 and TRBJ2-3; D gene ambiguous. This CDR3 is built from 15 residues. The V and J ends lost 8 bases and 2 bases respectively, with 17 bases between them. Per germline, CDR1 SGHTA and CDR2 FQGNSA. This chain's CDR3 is CASRQGLLNTDTQYF. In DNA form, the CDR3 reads TGTGCCAGCCGCCAAGGCCTTTTGAACACAGATACGCAGTATTTT.

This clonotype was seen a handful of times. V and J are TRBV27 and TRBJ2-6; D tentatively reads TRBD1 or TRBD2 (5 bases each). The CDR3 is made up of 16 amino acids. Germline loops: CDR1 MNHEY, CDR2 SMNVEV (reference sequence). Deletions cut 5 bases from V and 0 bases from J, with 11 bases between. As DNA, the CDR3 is TGTGCCAGCAGTCCCGGGGCCTTCTCTGGGGCCAACGTCCTGACTTTC. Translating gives CASSPGAFSGANVLTF.